The TCR beta chain under discussion was sequenced for a study of T cell responses to AZD1222 COVID-19 vaccine. The CDR3 is 14 amino acids. After removal of 5 bases from V and 8 bases from J, the junction contained 2 bases not matched to a gene. The germline V gene has CDR1 KGHDR and CDR2 SFDVKD. Notes on the study in general: Just a handful of AZD1222 recipients were seropositive at baseline. Clonal diversity may have been underestimated, and the donors were mostly white British, with more females than males. The study reported that nearly half of spike-specific TCRs target unmutated variant regions. Among vaccine-associated CD4 TCRs, coverage spanned spike, with dominance at 160-218 and 743-854.

Points on this clone: Its specificity is unknown.

Only in-frame clones appear in the TCRdb table, and some are missing; sequencing was by immunoSEQ multiplex PCR. Here the sample spans roughly 150,000 clones, approximately 92% being singletons. The chain employs TRBV24-1 and TRBJ2-1, with TRBD2 identical over 13 bases. The source was peripheral blood, collected 28 days after the second AZD1222 dose. The receptor comes from an adult who received the AZD1222 COVID-19 vaccine. CDR3 in DNA: TGTGCCACCAGTGTCGGACTAGCGGGGGATGAGCAGTTCTTC. The encoded protein is CATSVGLAGDEQFF.